A selection of T cell receptor beta chains follows, all from one sample in a study of cytomegalovirus exposure and HLA in healthy donors. Sequencing was performed with immunoSEQ multiplex PCR; in TCRdb, only in-frame clones are kept and a portion is missing. The sample has tens of thousands of clones; roughly 84% are singletons. What was sequenced was PBMCs. These receptors were obtained from a man aged 18 to 29 in good health and CMV-seronegative. Each CDR3 is given with its conserved first and last residue.

v_gene,j_gene,CDR3aa
TRBV9,TRBJ2-7,CASSVGHRNYEQYF
TRBV9,TRBJ2-6,CASRGAGQGVSGANVLTF
TRBV28,TRBJ2-7,CASSTYKISGSSGEQYF
TRBV27,TRBJ2-1,CASSFGLAENEQFF
TRBV5-1,TRBJ2-3,CASSLGRPPDTQYF
TRBV5-1,TRBJ2-1,CASSLILAGSYNEQFF
TRBV9,TRBJ2-1,CASSVGELAGGLRYNEQFF
TRBV9,TRBJ2-6,CASSAAGGANVLTF
TRBV27,TRBJ1-6,CASKVDRRSPLHF
TRBV27,TRBJ2-7,CASSLVGAVSYEQYF
TRBV19,TRBJ1-6,CASSIEQGNSPLHF
TRBV6-6,TRBJ2-2,CASSLSSGTGELFF
TRBV18,TRBJ2-1,CASSPRETEQFF
TRBV7-7,TRBJ2-7,CASSLAGSLTSGPYEQYF
TRBV7-9,TRBJ2-2,CASKPGNTGELFF
TRBV9,TRBJ2-1,CASSPRSQRNEQFF
TRBV6-1,TRBJ2-5,CASRRQAEETQYF
TRBV10-3,TRBJ2-7,CAISDGGAEQYF
TRBV4-3,TRBJ1-6,CASSPGAGDNSPLHF
TRBV30,TRBJ1-4,CAYTTGEAEKLFF
TRBV15,TRBJ2-2,CATSSDFTGELFF
TRBV30,TRBJ1-5,CACLDRERLNQPQHF
TRBV5-1,TRBJ2-1,CASSGPGLGNEQFF
TRBV4-3,TRBJ2-1,CASSQERLAGWNEQFF
TRBV7-6,TRBJ2-1,CASSLNFYRGSSYNEQFF
TRBV9,TRBJ2-1,CASSVAGSEQFF
TRBV6-6,TRBJ2-5,CASSYGSGSGETQYF
TRBV6-1,TRBJ2-6,CASSGGASGISGANVLTF
TRBV28,TRBJ2-5,CASSLTQGALKTQYF
TRBV15,TRBJ2-1,CATSRGAASGRNEQFF
TRBV28,.,CASSLGFSGLALFYEQYF